This T cell receptor beta chain is drawn from a study of blood T cell repertoires in COVID-19 (dated by TCRdb to between 2020 and 2021). In the study overall: Collaborator samples came from the United States, Italy and Spain and covered acute and convalescent phases of COVID-19. The material from the prospective study consisted of cDNA or gDNA derived from T cells, B-cell-depleted T cells, or PBMCs. Deeply sampled blood TCRbeta repertoires from subjects exposed to, actively infected with, or recovered from COVID-19 were included in the dataset. A freely available public database, intended as a resource for researchers studying the immune response to SARS-CoV-2, is where the repertoires were released. The samples were drawn from the first 160 participants of the ongoing ImmuneRACE study and from 1,200 or so subjects provided by 6 global collaborators. A de-identified subject ID, COVID-19 status, age in years and sex were almost always included in the sample metadata. HLA class I and class II types, where available, came from metadata supplied by the sample provider rather than from assay-based typing. What the work shows at the level of the full study, not this receptor alone: The quantity of clinical and demographic metadata differed by source and by participant and was supplied without curation.

Notes on this clone: Its antigen has not been determined. Base qualities are missing; no much larger clone stands one base away.

Spanning cysteine to phenylalanine, the CDR3 consists of 14 amino acids. CDR3 DNA only is kept here, 42 bases in frame from base 1. According to the germline V gene, CDR1 reads SGHVS and CDR2 reads FNYEAQ. V is trimmed back by 7 bases and J by 7 bases, and the junction contains 6 bases that no gene match accounts for. TCRbeta CDR3 regions were amplified from genomic DNA by means of the immunoSEQ Assay, a bias-controlled multiplex PCR. As for the authors' bioinformatics: The number of nucleated cells in each sample was estimated by amplification of reference gene primers within the assay. To quantify the absolute abundance of each unique TCRbeta CDR3 rearrangement, sequence reads were collapsed and filtered. For each sample, productive Simpson clonality was calculated by taking the square root of Simpson's diversity index across productive rearrangements. TCRdb limited this immuneACCESS table to in-frame rearrangements with V and J called. A share of clones is missing; checked studies link under half to unresolved V genes, and the rest is unexplained. Clonal size and the V and J genes are those of that table, whereas D and trimming came from the DNA. This sample lists around 250,000 clones; approximately 88% were detected once. Jointly, the top ten make up 10% to 13% of the sample.

In Seattle, one collaborating source enrolled patients while the infection was active and tracked those patients longitudinally over the course of disease. Each collaborating institution followed its own protocols to collect whole blood in K2EDTA tubes. For TCRbeta analysis, collaborator samples were shipped as frozen whole blood, as isolated PBMCs, or as DNA extracted from either sample type. The source is a woman between 65 and 79 years old with COVID-19, enrolled during active disease. The sequence joins TRBV7-6 to TRBJ2-1, and 11 junctional nucleotides match TRBD1. The sample consisted of peripheral blood. The CDR3 sequence is CASTQDRGQNEQFF. The nucleotides read TGTGCCAGCACCCAGGACAGGGGGCAGAATGAGCAGTTCTTC.